This T cell receptor (beta chain) appears in the sequencing data of a study of post-analysis software for immune sequencing data. Study background: The study covered relapsing-remitting, secondary progressive and progressive-relapsing courses of multiple sclerosis.

Prepared TCR beta cDNA libraries contained unique molecular identifiers. Each CDR3 protein gets one entry after TCRdb re-called the PCR reads with MiXCR. The sample has approximately 730,000 distinct CDR3 sequences, under 60% seen once. Germline CDR1 DFQATT, CDR2 SNEGSKA (reference sequence). The CDR3 runs 13 residues. The J segment lost 6 bases and the V segment lost 7 bases, leaving 9 bases of the junction unmatched. Whole-study findings and limits: When patients were compared with controls, about five TRBV segments were more frequent, TRBV5-6, TRBV5-1 and TRBV20-1 among them.

This clonotype was seen a handful of times. Its antigen is unidentified. This chain joins TRBV20-1 and TRBJ2-3; 8 positions match TRBD1. This receptor was taken from a girl under 18 with multiple sclerosis. Sequenced material: blood. The CDR3 nucleotides read TGCAGTGTTCGGGACAGGAGGTATGATACGCAGTATTTT. Its protein product is CSVRDRRYDTQYF.